Listed below are T cell receptor beta chains from one sample, sequenced in a study of OX40 agonist ivuxolimab in advanced cancers. Profiled with immunoSEQ multiplex PCR; TCRdb holds only in-frame clones, not every one. Of roughly 20,000 clones listed, around 79% are singletons. Sequences were derived from CD4+ or CD8+ T cells sorted from blood, sampled in a trial of the OX40 agonist ivuxolimab. Source of these receptors: an adult with an advanced solid tumor such as melanoma, head and neck, liver or kidney cancer. CDR3s include the opening cysteine and the closing phenylalanine or tryptophan. A D gene is named only where the DNA matches it firmly. Rows may omit the clone size; those that give it use once, few, many or a size class.

. | TRBD2 | TRBJ2-3 | TRBV11-2 | TGTGCCAGCAGCCAAACCGGAGGGCGGGAGGCAGATACGCAGTATTTT | CASSQTGGREADTQYF
once | . | TRBJ1-2 | TRBV18 | TGTGCCAGCTCACTTGGGTTCGTCGGATGGGGCTACACCTTC | CASSLGFVGWGYTF
few | . | TRBJ2-7 | TRBV19 | TGTGCCAGTAGCCCGGGACCTTCTGGCGAGCAGTACTTC | CASSPGPSGEQYF
once | . | TRBJ2-1 | TRBV5-4 | TGTGCCAGCAGTTCCGTAGGGAGCTCCTACAATGAGCAGTTCTTC | CASSSVGSSYNEQFF
many | TRBD1 | TRBJ1-5 | TRBV4-1 | TGCGCCAGCAGCCAAGAGGGGACAGGATATAGCAATCAGCCCCAGCATTTT | CASSQEGTGYSNQPQHF
. | TRBD2 | TRBJ2-1 | TRBV14 | TGTGCCAGCAGCCAAGTCGCGCTAGCGGGGGGACCCAACAATGAGCAGTTCTTC | CASSQVALAGGPNNEQFF
. | TRBD1 | TRBJ1-5 | TRBV4-3 | TGCGCCAGCAGCCCTTCGACAGGGAAAAGCAATCAGCCCCAGCATTTT | CASSPSTGKSNQPQHF
. | . | TRBJ2-7 | TRBV5-5 | TGTGCCAGCAGCCAAGATGCCTACGAGCAGTACTTC | CASSQDAYEQYF
. | . | TRBJ2-7 | TRBV9 | TGTGCCAGCAGCCCGGACCCCGGAACCTACGAGCAGTACTTC | CASSPDPGTYEQYF
. | . | TRBJ2-7 | TRBV7-8 | TGTGCCAGCAGCGCCGGGACCCCGGAGTACTACGAGCAGTACTTC | CASSAGTPEYYEQYF
. | . | TRBJ2-1 | TRBV21-1 | TGTGCCAGCAGCAAAGAGGCGGGGCCACCTATCAATGAGCAGTTCTTC | CASSKEAGPPINEQFF
. | TRBD1 | TRBJ2-3 | TRBV7-3 | TGTGCCAGCAGTCCTCCGGGACAGGGCCCAGATACGCAGTATTTT | CASSPPGQGPDTQYF
. | TRBD1 | TRBJ1-5 | TRBV30 | TGTGCCTGGTCTCCGGGACAGGGAGTCCAGCCCCAGCATTTT | CAWSPGQGVQPQHF
few | . | TRBJ2-5 | TRBV9 | TGTGCCAGCAGCGTAGTAGGTGACAGTAAAGAGACCCAGTACTTC | CASSVVGDSKETQYF
. | . | TRBJ1-2 | TRBV7-6 | TGTGCCAGCAGCAAAGACTATGGCTACACCTTC | CASSKDYGYTF
. | TRBD1 | TRBJ2-7 | TRBV4-1 | TGCGCCAGCAGCCATCACGGGACAGGGAGCGCCGAGCAGTACTTC | CASSHHGTGSAEQYF
. | . | TRBJ1-1 | TRBV19 | TGTGCCAGTGCCAGGGGCGGTGAAGCTTTCTTT | CASARGGEAFF
. | . | TRBJ1-1 | TRBV9 | TGTGCCAGCAGCAATCCCGGAAGGAACACTGAAGCTTTCTTT | CASSNPGRNTEAFF
. | . | TRBJ2-1 | TRBV29-1 | TGCAGCGTTGAAAAAAGCGGCCAAAGCGAGCAGTTCTTC | CSVEKSGQSEQFF
. | TRBD2 | TRBJ2-5 | TRBV7-9 | TGTGCCAGCAGCTTTCCTAGCGGGGGGCTCCAAGAGACCCAGTACTTC | CASSFPSGGLQETQYF
. | TRBD1 | TRBJ1-2 | TRBV29-1 | TGCAGCGTGCCGACAGGGACGCCCTATTCGGGCTACACCTTC | CSVPTGTPYSGYTF
. | . | TRBJ1-1 | TRBV30 | TGTGCCTGGAGGGATGGCGACTTTAACACTGAAGCTTTCTTT | CAWRDGDFNTEAFF
. | . | TRBJ2-1 | TRBV29-1 | TGCAGCGTTGAAGGCCTCCGGGACCGAGACTACAATGAGCAGTTCTTC | CSVEGLRDRDYNEQFF
few | . | TRBJ1-5 | TRBV29-1 | TGCAGCGTTGATGTGGGTATGGCCCAGCATTTT | CSVDVGMAQHF
once | . | TRBJ2-6 | TRBV6-5 | TGTGCCAGCAGTTACGGGGTCGGGGCCAACGTCCTGACTTTC | CASSYGVGANVLTF
few | . | TRBJ1-1 | TRBV7-9 | TGTGCCAGCAGCCCCAGGGATGAAGCTTTCTTT | CASSPRDEAFF
. | . | TRBJ1-5 | TRBV7-9 | TGTGCCAGCAGCTTGGGTGGAGGGGGGCCGTCTCAGCCCCAGCATTTT | CASSLGGGGPSQPQHF
. | . | TRBJ1-1 | TRBV7-9 | TGTGCCAGCAGCTTGTTGGGGGGGAGCACTGAAGCTTTCTTT | CASSLLGGSTEAFF
. | TRBD1 | TRBJ2-7 | TRBV2 | TGTGCCAGCAGTGAGGAGGTACCCGGGACAGGTTCCTACGAGCAGTACTTC | CASSEEVPGTGSYEQYF
. | . | TRBJ2-7 | TRBV9 | TGTGCCAGCAGCTATTCGGGGTACGAGCAGTACTTC | CASSYSGYEQYF
. | TRBD1 | TRBJ2-1 | TRBV19 | TGTGCCAGTAGCCCGACAGGGGGCGTCCCCAATGAGCAGTTCTTC | CASSPTGGVPNEQFF